A selection of T cell receptor beta chains follows, all from one sample in a study of T cells in Graves' hyperthyroidism and ophthalmopathy. Via MiXCR, TCRdb re-called the multiplex PCR reads, giving one row per CDR3 protein. Of 350,000 to 400,000 distinct CDR3 sequences listed, more than 12% are singletons. Source material: blood. The receptors were gathered from a woman in her twenties or thirties with Graves' hyperthyroidism. CDR3s leave out the opening cysteine and the closing phenylalanine or tryptophan. The order of the fields is J gene, V gene, CDR3 protein.

TRBJ1-1 TRBV6-1 ASSEGLRASNTEAF
TRBJ1-1 TRBV28 ATSGQINTEAF
TRBJ2-7 TRBV28 ASSSGTSASYEQY
TRBJ2-4 TRBV7-2 ASSLEVWSAKDIQY
TRBJ1-4 TRBV15 ATSTPRGATNEKLF
TRBJ2-1 TRBV6-5 ASSYIGRSSYNEQF
TRBJ2-7 TRBV3-1 ASSRTGVAYEQY
TRBJ2-2 TRBV30 AWSIVRGRDTGELF
TRBJ1-2 TRBV6-1 ASSEAGAPNYGYT
TRBJ2-3 TRBV20-1 SAPSGTTDTQY
TRBJ2-7 TRBV5-6 ASSAGEREFLSYEQY
TRBJ1-3 TRBV12-3/TRBV12-4 ASSPGGGVGNTIY
TRBJ2-1 TRBV11-3 ASSPRDGPYNEQF
TRBJ2-7 TRBV11-2 ASSLDQVATYEQY
TRBJ2-7 TRBV7-2 ASSTQTGGIYEQY
TRBJ1-1 TRBV11-2 ASSLDSGWAEAF
TRBJ2-2 TRBV6-1 ASSEAGVLTGELF
TRBJ1-5 TRBV6-1 ASSKDMGAWEPQH
TRBJ2-1 TRBV18 ASGPGGPEQF
TRBJ2-1 TRBV12-3/TRBV12-4 ASSFTTSGAREQF
TRBJ1-2 TRBV30 AWSGQAVYGYT
TRBJ1-4 TRBV2 ASSEIVSGATNEKLF
TRBJ1-5 TRBV25-1 ASSEGQGGGNQPQH
TRBJ2-1 TRBV20-1 SASSLQKLNEQF